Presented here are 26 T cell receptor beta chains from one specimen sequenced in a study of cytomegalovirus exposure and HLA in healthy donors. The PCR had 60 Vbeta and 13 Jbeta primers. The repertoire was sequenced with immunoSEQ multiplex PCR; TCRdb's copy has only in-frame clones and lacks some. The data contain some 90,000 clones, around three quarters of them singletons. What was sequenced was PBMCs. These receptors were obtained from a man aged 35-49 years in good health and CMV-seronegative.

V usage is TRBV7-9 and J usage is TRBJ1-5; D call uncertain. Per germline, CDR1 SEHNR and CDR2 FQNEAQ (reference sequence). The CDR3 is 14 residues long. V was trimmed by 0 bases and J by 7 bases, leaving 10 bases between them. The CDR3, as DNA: TGTGCCAGCAGCTTAGCGCAGGTGAACCAGCCCCAGCATTTT. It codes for CASSLAQVNQPQHF.

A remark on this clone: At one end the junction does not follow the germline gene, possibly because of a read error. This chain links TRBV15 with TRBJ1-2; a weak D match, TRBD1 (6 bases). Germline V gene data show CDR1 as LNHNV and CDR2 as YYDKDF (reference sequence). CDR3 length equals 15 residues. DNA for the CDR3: TGTGCCACCAGCAGAGATTTGGGGGGGGGCCTTGGCCACACCTTC. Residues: CATSRDLGGGLGHTF.

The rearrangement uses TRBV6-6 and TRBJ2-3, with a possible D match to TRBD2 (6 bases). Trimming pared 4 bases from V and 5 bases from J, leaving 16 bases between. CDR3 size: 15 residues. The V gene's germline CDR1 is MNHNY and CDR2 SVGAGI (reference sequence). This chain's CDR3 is CASSLAAGLKDTQYF. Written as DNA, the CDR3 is TGTGCCAGCAGTTTAGCGGCAGGGCTCAAAGATACGCAGTATTTT.

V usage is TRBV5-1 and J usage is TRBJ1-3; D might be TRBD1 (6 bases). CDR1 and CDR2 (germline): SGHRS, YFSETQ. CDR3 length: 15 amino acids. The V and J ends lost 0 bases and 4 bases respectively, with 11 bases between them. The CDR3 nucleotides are TGCGCCAGCAGCTTGGATTGGGACACAGGAAACACCATATATTTT. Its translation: CASSLDWDTGNTIYF.

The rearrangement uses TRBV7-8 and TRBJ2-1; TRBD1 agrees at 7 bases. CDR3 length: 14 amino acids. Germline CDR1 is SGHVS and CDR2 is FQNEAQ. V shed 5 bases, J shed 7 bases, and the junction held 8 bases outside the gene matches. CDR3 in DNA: TGTGCCAGCAGCAAGGACAGGCGGAAGAATGAGCAGTTCTTC. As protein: CASSKDRRKNEQFF.

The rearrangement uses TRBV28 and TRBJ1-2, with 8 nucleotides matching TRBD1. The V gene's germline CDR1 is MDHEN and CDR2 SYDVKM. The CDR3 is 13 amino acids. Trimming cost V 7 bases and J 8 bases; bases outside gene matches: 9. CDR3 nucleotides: TGTGCCAGCACTTCCAGGGGGCTGTGGGGCTACACCTTC. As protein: CASTSRGLWGYTF.

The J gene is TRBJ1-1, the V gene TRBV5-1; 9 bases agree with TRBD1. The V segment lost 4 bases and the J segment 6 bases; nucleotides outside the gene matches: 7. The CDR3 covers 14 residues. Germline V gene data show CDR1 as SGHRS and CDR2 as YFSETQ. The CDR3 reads CASSLWTGDAEAFF. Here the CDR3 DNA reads TGCGCCAGCAGCCTTTGGACAGGGGATGCTGAAGCTTTCTTT.

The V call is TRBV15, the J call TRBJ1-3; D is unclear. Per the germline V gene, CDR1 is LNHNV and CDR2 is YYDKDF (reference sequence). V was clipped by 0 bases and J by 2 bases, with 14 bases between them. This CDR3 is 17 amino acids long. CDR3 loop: CATSRDGIRFAGNTIYF. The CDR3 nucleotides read TGTGCCACCAGCAGAGATGGTATACGGTTTGCTGGAAACACCATATATTTT.

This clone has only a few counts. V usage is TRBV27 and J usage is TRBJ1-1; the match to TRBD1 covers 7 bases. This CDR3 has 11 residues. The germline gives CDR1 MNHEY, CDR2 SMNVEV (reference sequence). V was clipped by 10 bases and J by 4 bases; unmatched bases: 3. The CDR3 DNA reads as TGTGCCACCTCAGGGGGCACTGAAGCTTTCTTT. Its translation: CATSGGTEAFF.

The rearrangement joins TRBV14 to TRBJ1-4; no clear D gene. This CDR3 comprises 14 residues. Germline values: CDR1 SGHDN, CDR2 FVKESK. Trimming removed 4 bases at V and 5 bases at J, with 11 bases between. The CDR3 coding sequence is TGTGCCAGCAGCCGGAGGAGGAAAAATGAAAAACTGTTTTTT. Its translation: CASSRRRKNEKLFF.

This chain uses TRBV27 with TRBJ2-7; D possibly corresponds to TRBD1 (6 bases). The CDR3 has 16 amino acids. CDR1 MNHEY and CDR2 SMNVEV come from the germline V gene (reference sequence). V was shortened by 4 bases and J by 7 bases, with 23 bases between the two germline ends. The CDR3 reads CASSSYQQGGRGEQYF. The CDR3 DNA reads TGTGCCAGCAGTTCTTACCAACAGGGTGGAAGAGGTGAGCAGTACTTC.

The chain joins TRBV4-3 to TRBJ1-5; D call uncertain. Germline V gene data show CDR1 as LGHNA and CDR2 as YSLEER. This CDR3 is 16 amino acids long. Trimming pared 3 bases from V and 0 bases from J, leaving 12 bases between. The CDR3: CASSQPPHLSNQPQHF. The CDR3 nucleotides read TGCGCCAGCAGCCAGCCCCCACACCTTAGCAATCAGCCCCAGCATTTT.

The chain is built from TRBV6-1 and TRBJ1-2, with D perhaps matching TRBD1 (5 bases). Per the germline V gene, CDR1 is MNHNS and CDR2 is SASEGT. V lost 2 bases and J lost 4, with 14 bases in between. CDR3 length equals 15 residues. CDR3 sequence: CASSESPRAPYGYTF. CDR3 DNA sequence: TGTGCCAGCAGTGAAAGTCCCAGGGCGCCCTATGGCTACACCTTC.

CDR3 sequence reads: CASSDSGAHTGELFF. CDR3 DNA sequence: TGTGCCAGCAGTGACTCAGGGGCGCACACCGGGGAGCTGTTTTTT. This chain joins TRBV6-4 and TRBJ2-2, with D possibly matching TRBD1 (5 bases). In germline, CDR1 is MRHNA, CDR2 SNTAGT. Trimming removed 0 bases at V and 3 bases at J, with 8 bases between. CDR3 length: 15 amino acids.

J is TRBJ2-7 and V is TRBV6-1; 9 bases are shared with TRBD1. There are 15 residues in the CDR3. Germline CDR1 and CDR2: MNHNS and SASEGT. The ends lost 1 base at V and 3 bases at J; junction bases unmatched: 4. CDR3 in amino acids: CASSEGGQGLYEQYF. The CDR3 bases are TGTGCCAGCAGTGAAGGGGGACAGGGTCTCTACGAGCAGTACTTC.

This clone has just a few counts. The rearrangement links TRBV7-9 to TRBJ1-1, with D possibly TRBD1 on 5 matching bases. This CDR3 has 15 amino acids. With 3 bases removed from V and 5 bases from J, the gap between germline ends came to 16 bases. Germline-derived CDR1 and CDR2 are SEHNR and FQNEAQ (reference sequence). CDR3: CASSFLGLGGTEAFF. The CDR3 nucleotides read TGTGCCAGCAGCTTCCTAGGGTTGGGGGGTACTGAAGCTTTCTTT.

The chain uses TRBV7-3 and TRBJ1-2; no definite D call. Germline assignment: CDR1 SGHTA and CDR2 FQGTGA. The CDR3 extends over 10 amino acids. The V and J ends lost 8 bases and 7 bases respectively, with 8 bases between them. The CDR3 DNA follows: TGTGCCAGCCTAGCCTTTGGCTACACCTTC. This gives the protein CASLAFGYTF.

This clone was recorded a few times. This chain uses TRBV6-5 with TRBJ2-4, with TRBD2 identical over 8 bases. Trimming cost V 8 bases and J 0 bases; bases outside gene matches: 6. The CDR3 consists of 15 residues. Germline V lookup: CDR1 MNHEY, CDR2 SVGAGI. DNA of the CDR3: TGTGCCAGCCGTACGGGGGGGCTAGCCAAAAACATTCAGTACTTC. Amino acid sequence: CASRTGGLAKNIQYF.

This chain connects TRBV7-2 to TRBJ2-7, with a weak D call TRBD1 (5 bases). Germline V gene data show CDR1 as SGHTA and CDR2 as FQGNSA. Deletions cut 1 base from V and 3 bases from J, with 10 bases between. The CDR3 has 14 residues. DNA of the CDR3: TGTGCCAGCAGCTTAGAGAGACAGAGCTACGAGCAGTACTTC. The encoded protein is CASSLERQSYEQYF.

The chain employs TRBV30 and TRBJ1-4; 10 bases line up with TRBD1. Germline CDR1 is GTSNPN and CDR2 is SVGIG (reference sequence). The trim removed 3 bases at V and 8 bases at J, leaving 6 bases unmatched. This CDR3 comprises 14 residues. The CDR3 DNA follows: TGTGCCTGGAGGCGGACAGGGGGTCGCGAAAAACTGTTTTTT. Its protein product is CAWRRTGGREKLFF. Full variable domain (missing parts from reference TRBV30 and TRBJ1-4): SQTIHQWPATLVQPVGSPLSLECTVEGTSNPNLYWYRQAAGRGLQLLFYSVGIGQISSEVPQNLSASRPQDRQFILSSKKLLLSDSGFYLCAWRRTGGREKLFFGSGTQLSVL.

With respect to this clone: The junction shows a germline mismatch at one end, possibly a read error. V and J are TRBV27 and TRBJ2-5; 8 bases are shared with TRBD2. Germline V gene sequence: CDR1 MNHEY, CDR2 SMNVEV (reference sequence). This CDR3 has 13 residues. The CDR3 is CASRRTSQEAQYF. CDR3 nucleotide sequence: TGTGCCAGCAGGAGGACTAGCCAAGAGGCCCAGTACTTC.

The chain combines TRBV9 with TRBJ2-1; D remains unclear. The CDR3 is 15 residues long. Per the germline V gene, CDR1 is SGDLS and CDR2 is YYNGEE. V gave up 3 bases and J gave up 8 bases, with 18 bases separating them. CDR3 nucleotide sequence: TGTGCCAGCAGCGCACAAGGTGGTAGCATCTATGAGCAGTTCTTC. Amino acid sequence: CASSAQGGSIYEQFF.

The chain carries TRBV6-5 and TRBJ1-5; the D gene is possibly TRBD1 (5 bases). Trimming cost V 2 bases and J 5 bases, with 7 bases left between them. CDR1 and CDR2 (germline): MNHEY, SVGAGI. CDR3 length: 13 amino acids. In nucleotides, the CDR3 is TGTGCCAGCAGTTACAGGGGTGATCAGCCCCAGCATTTT. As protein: CASSYRGDQPQHF.

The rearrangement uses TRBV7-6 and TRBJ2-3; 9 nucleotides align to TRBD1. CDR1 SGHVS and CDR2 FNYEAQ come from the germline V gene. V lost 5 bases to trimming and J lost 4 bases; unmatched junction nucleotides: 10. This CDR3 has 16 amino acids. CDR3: CASSQVQGAGADTQYF. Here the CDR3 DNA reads TGTGCCAGCAGCCAAGTACAGGGGGCAGGTGCAGATACGCAGTATTTT.

The CDR3 reads CASSPNLEPSWPNYGYTF. CDR3 DNA: TGTGCCAGCAGCCCCAACCTCGAACCCAGTTGGCCTAACTATGGCTACACCTTC. The chain carries TRBV14 and TRBJ1-2; no clear D gene. The CDR3 consists of 18 residues. Trimming left V 4 bases short and J 0 bases short, with 21 bases between. The V gene's germline CDR1 is SGHDN and CDR2 FVKESK.

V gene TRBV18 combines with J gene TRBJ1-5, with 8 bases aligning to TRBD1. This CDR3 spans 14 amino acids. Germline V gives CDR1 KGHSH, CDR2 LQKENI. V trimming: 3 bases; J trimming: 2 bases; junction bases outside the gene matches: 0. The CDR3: CASSPTGGNQPQHF. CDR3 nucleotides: TGTGCCAGCTCACCGACAGGGGGCAATCAGCCCCAGCATTTT.